These 17 T cell receptor beta chains were all obtained from the same sample, sequenced in a study of blood T cells in healthy people across ages. Combining a sample-barcoded 5' primer with a J-beta primer mix, a second PCR ran for 7 to 11 cycles. TCRdb reprocessed the 5' RACE reads via MiXCR and lists one record per CDR3 protein. The sample carries more than 900,000 distinct CDR3 sequences, roughly 24% recorded once. These same data were also listed under a study on T cells of mothers and their children.

Material: blood. These receptors were obtained from a girl aged 2 to 9 in good health.

V gene TRBV13 combines with J gene TRBJ2-2; 7 positions agree with TRBD2. Trimming took 6 bases from V and 2 from J; bases not matched to a gene: 6. CDR1 and CDR2 from the germline V gene are PRHDT and FYEKMQ (reference sequence). The CDR3 runs 15 residues. The CDR3 protein is CASSKRGLNTGELFF. The CDR3 region has the DNA TGTGCCAGCAGTAAAAGGGGACTAAACACCGGGGAGCTGTTTTTT.

This clonotype came up once. The chain is built from TRBV19 and TRBJ2-5, with TRBD1 as a possible D gene (6 bases). The J call may be faulty, since TRBJ2-7 better matches the DNA end. Germline loops: CDR1 LNHDA, CDR2 SQIVND (reference sequence). There are 14 residues in the CDR3. CDR3 coding DNA: TGTGCCAGTAGTATTGGCGACAGGTCCTACGAGCAGTACTTC. It codes for CASSIGDRSYEQYF.

This clonotype was seen only a few times. The chain combines TRBV6-5 with TRBJ1-4; a weak D match, TRBD1 (6 bases). The CDR3 sequence is 14 residues long. The germline V gene encodes CDR1 MNHEY and CDR2 SVGAGI. V shed 3 bases and J shed 7 bases, with 12 bases lying between them. CDR3 protein: CASSYSGQLEKLFF. Written as DNA, the CDR3 is TGTGCCAGCAGTTATAGCGGACAGCTTGAAAAACTGTTTTTT.

Concerning this clonotype: Mismatch with germline at one junction end may stem from a read error. The V call is TRBV20-1, the J call TRBJ2-7; 9 bases line up with TRBD1. The CDR3 runs 12 residues. Per germline, CDR1 DFQATT and CDR2 SNEGSKA (reference sequence). CDR3 bases: TGCAGTGTCCCTGCGGGGGACAGGGACCTCAACTTC. Translating it yields CSVPAGDRDLNF.

This clonotype was counted only a few times. The chain links TRBV7-9 to TRBJ2-1; 7 bases agree with TRBD2. CDR3 size: 15 residues. Looked up from germline, CDR1 is SEHNR and CDR2 is FQNEAQ (reference sequence). Unmatched junction bases numbered 4, after V lost 1 base and J lost 4 bases. CDR3 DNA: TGTGCCAGCAGCTTAGTGACTAGCTTATACAATGAGCAGTTCTTC. This sequence encodes CASSLVTSLYNEQFF.

As for this clonotype: Being one base from a much bigger clone, this may be a read error. The gene calls are TRBV20-1 and TRBJ2-5; perhaps TRBD2 as D (5 bases). The CDR3 is 13 amino acids. The germline V gene encodes CDR1 DFQATT and CDR2 SNEGSKA (reference sequence). V dropped 3 bases and J dropped 2 bases, with 10 bases sitting between them. The CDR3 here is CSASYRGQETQYF. CDR3 nucleotides: TGCAGTGCTAGTTATCGCGGGCAAGAGACCCAGTACTTC.

This chain links TRBV20-1 with TRBJ1-1; 7 bases line up with TRBD1. CDR3 length: 14 residues. CDR1 and CDR2 from the germline V gene are DFQATT and SNEGSKA (reference sequence). The CDR3, as DNA: TGCAGAGGATCGAAGGGGGCAGAGGGCACTGAAGCTTTCTTT. Amino acids: CRGSKGAEGTEAFF.

Only a few counts were recorded for this clonotype. This chain joins TRBV3-1 and TRBJ1-5; D not certain. The CDR3 is made up of 14 amino acids. V lost 1 base to trimming and J lost 7 bases, with 11 bases between them. Germline V gives CDR1 LGHDT, CDR2 YNNKEL (reference sequence). The CDR3: CASSQVPGTQPQHF. CDR3 bases: TGTGCCAGCAGCCAAGTTCCGGGAACCCAGCCCCAGCATTTT.

The chain uses TRBV5-6 and TRBJ1-2, with a possible D match to TRBD1 (5 bases). Trimming left V 2 bases short and J 4 bases short, with 18 bases between. CDR1 and CDR2 (germline): SGHDT, YYEEEE. The CDR3 extends over 16 amino acids. CDR3 sequence: CASSLKGTAASYGYTF. The CDR3, as DNA: TGTGCCAGCAGCTTAAAGGGGACTGCTGCTAGCTATGGCTACACCTTC. Full variable domain (rest looked up from reference TRBV5-6 and TRBJ1-2): DAGVTQSPTHLIKTRGQQVTLRCSPKSGHDTVSWYQQALGQGPQFIFQYYEEEERQRGNFPDRFSGHQFPNYSSELNVNALLLGDSALYLCASSLKGTAASYGYTFGSGTRLTVV.

This clonotype was seen more than once but under ten times. The V gene is TRBV28, the J gene TRBJ2-3; a weak D match, TRBD2 (7 bases). From germline, CDR1 is MDHEN and CDR2 SYDVKM. This CDR3 spans 16 amino acids. Trimming pared 7 bases from V and 2 bases from J, leaving 19 bases between. CDR3 sequence reads: CASNKGGGGTTDTQYF. The CDR3 DNA sequence: TGTGCCAGCAATAAGGGAGGGGGGGGTACCACAGATACGCAGTATTTT.

The chain recombines TRBV29-1 with TRBJ2-3, with D possibly being TRBD1 or TRBD2 (6 bases each). The CDR3 length is 14 residues. V lost 7 bases and J 4 bases, leaving 18 bases between the germline ends. Germline CDR1 SQVTM, CDR2 ANQGSEA. The CDR3 protein is CSGKVRGAADTQYF. The DNA of the CDR3 is TGCAGCGGGAAGGTTAGGGGGGCCGCAGATACGCAGTATTTT.

There are many counts of this clonotype. The rearrangement uses TRBV14 and TRBJ2-1; TRBD1 might be the D (5 bases). Germline V gene lookup returns CDR1 SGHDN and CDR2 FVKESK. The length of the CDR3 is 16 residues. Trimming took off 4 bases at V and 4 bases at J, with 17 bases between the two ends. The DNA for the CDR3 is TGTGCCAGCAGCCTCTTCACAGGCGACTTATACAATGAGCAGTTCTTC. Its protein is CASSLFTGDLYNEQFF.

This clonotype was counted only a few times. CDR3 protein: CSVEGIGRRGNTIYF. As DNA, the CDR3 is TGCAGCGTTGAGGGAATCGGACGACGTGGAAACACCATATATTTT. The V gene is TRBV29-1, the J gene TRBJ1-3; no reliable D call. The CDR3 is made up of 15 amino acids. V lost 3 bases, J lost 3 bases, and 15 bases lay in between. Per the germline V gene, CDR1 is SQVTM and CDR2 is ANQGSEA.

This clonotype has just a few counts. The chain joins TRBV28 to TRBJ2-1; 10 bases match TRBD2. The CDR3 runs to 20 residues. Germline CDR1 is MDHEN and CDR2 is SYDVKM. The J segment lost 0 bases and the V segment lost 1 base, leaving 12 bases of the junction unmatched. The chain's CDR3 is CASSLSLKREGRSSYNEQFF. CDR3 DNA: TGTGCCAGCAGTTTATCCCTAAAGCGGGAGGGTCGGAGCTCCTACAATGAGCAGTTCTTC.

This clonotype was seen more than once but under ten times. The J gene is TRBJ2-4, the V gene TRBV9; D not resolved. Germline CDR1 SGDLS, CDR2 YYNGEE. Trimming pared 3 bases from V and 0 bases from J, leaving 7 bases between. This CDR3 region has 14 residues. CDR3 sequence reads: CASSAGQAKNIQYF. CDR3 nucleotides: TGTGCCAGCAGCGCAGGTCAAGCCAAAAACATTCAGTACTTC.

The V gene is TRBV20-1, the J gene TRBJ2-5; D might be TRBD2 (6 bases). The V end lost 7 bases, the J end lost 4 bases, and 19 bases lay between the germline ends. The CDR3 length is 14 residues. The germline V gene has CDR1 DFQATT and CDR2 SNEGSKA (reference sequence). In DNA form, the CDR3 reads TGCAGTGTCGGGCGTGGAGGGAATCTAGAGACCCAGTACTTC. This sequence encodes CSVGRGGNLETQYF.

Only a few counts were recorded for this clonotype. CDR3 sequence (DNA): TGTGCCAGCAGCTTTGGCGCGGGACTAAACAATGAGCAGTTCTTC. Protein product: CASSFGAGLNNEQFF. The chain is built from TRBV11-3 and TRBJ2-1; 7 bases align to TRBD2. V lost 3 bases and J lost 5; bases outside the gene matches: 7. The germline V gene has CDR1 SGHNT and CDR2 YENEEA. The length of the CDR3 is 15 residues.